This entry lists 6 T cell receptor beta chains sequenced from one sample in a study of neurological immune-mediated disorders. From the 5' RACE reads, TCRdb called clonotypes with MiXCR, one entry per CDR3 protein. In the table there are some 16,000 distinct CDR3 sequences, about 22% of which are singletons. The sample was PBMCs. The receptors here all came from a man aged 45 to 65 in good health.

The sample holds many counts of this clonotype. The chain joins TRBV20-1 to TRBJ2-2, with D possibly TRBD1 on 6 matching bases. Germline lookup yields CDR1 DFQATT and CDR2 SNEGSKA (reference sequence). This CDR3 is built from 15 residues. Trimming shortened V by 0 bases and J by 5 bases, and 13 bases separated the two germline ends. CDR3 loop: CSARDLGGGTGELFF. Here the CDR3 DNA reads TGCAGTGCTAGAGATCTAGGGGGTGGGACCGGGGAGCTGTTTTTT.

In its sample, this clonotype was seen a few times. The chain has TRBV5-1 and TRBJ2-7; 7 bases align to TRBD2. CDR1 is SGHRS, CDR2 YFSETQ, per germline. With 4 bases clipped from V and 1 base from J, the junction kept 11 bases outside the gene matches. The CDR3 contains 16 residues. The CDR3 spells CASSTGVGRASYEQYF. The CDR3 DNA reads TGCGCCAGCAGCACCGGGGTGGGGAGGGCGTCCTACGAGCAGTACTTC.

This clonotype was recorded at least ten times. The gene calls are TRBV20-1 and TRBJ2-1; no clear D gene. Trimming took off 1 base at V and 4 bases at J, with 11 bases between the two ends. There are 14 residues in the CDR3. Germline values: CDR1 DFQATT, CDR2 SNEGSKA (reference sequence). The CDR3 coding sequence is TGCAGTGCTAGAGGCGTACTCCAGTACAATGAGCAGTTCTTC. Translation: CSARGVLQYNEQFF.

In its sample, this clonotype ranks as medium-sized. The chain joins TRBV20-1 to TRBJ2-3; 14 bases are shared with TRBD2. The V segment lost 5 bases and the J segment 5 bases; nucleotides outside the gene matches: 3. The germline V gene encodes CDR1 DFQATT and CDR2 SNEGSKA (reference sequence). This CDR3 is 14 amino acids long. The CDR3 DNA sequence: TGCAGTGCTCCTGGACTAGCGGGAGGAGATACGCAGTATTTT. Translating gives CSAPGLAGGDTQYF.

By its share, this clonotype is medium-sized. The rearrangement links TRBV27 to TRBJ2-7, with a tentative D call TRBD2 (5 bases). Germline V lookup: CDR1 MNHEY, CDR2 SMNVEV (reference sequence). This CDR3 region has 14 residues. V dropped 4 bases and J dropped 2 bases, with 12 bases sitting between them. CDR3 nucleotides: TGTGCCAGCAGTTCCCCCGGCGGGCCCTACGAGCAGTACTTC. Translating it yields CASSSPGGPYEQYF.

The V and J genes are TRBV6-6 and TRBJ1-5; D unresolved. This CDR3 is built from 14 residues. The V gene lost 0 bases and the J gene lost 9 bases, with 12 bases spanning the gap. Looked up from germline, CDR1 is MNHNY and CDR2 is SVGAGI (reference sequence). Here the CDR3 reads CASSYSTGSGPQHF. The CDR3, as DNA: TGTGCCAGCAGTTACTCGACGGGGAGTGGGCCCCAGCATTTT.